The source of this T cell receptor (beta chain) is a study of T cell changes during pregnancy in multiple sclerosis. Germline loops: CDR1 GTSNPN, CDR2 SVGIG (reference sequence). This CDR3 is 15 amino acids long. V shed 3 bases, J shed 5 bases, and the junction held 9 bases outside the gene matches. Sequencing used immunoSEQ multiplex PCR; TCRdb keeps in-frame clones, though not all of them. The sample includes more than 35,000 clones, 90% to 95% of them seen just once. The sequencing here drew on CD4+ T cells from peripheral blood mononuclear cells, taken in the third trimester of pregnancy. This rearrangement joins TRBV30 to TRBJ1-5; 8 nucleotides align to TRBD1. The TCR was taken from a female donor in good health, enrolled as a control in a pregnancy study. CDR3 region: CAWRPFQGAHQPQHF. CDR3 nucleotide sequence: TGTGCCTGGAGACCTTTTCAGGGGGCCCATCAGCCCCAGCATTTT.